Detailed here is one T cell receptor (beta chain). The germline CDR1 and CDR2 sequences are MGHRA and YSYEKL. The CDR3 covers 14 residues. V shed 6 bases and J shed 0 bases, with 12 bases lying between them. Original processing notes: Amplification of reference gene primers was used by the study to estimate nucleated cell counts. Here immunoSEQ multiplex PCR was the method, and the copy in TCRdb shows in-frame clones only, minus some. V and J calls and clone size follow that table, whereas D and trimming were derived from the DNA. The sample lists about 330,000 clones, around 90% seen once, with more than 5% in the top ten. In assigning cohorts, the study relied on participant-reported clinical history. The data were obtained in a study of blood T cell repertoires in COVID-19. Study-level information: COVID-19 samples, acute and convalescent, were from the United States, Italy and Spain. Sources were T cells, B-cell-depleted T cells, or PBMCs; the material itself was cDNA or gDNA.

The specimen sequenced was PBMCs or T cells enriched from blood (not recorded which). The chain carries TRBV4-1 and TRBJ2-7; D unclear. The clonotype originates from a man younger than 45 who had recovered from COVID-19. Here the CDR3 reads CASSHRLDSYEQYF. CDR3 bases: TGCGCCAGCAGTCATCGACTTGACTCCTACGAGCAGTACTTC.